Shown below are 17 T cell receptor beta chains from a single sample sequenced in a study of CD8+ T cells in alopecia areata. As the sequencing template, cDNA was produced by extracting RNA and reverse transcribing it. The assay was immunoSEQ multiplex PCR, and TCRdb's table has in-frame clones only and misses some. The sample contains approximately 200,000 clones, 50% to 60% of which appear only once. Treatment defined: oral pan-JAK inhibitor, 5-10 mg twice daily. The starting material was CD4+ T cells sorted from blood, obtained at week 4, from a patient treated with tofacitinib. The receptors were sampled from a human donor with alopecia areata.

The chain is built from TRBV9 and TRBJ1-2, with D hard to call. Trimming removed 2 bases from V and 4 bases from J, with 9 bases in between. CDR3 length: 13 amino acids. CDR1 SGDLS and CDR2 YYNGEE come from the germline V gene. CDR3 in DNA: TGTGCCAGCAGCGTCGACGGGTTCTATGGCTACACCTTC. It encodes CASSVDGFYGYTF.

This clone was seen once. V and J are TRBV6-6 and TRBJ2-7, with 7 nucleotides matching TRBD1. Germline CDR1 and CDR2: MNHNY and SVGAGI (reference sequence). The J segment lost 1 base and the V segment lost 5 bases, leaving 8 bases of the junction unmatched. The CDR3 is 15 residues long. The CDR3 sequence is CASSPTGVRSYEQYF. CDR3 in DNA: TGTGCCAGCAGTCCCACAGGGGTCAGGTCCTACGAGCAGTACTTC.

The V call is TRBV2, the J call TRBJ1-2; no clear D. The length of the CDR3 is 13 residues. The germline CDR1 and CDR2 sequences are SNHLY and FYNNEI. V was clipped by 1 base and J by 2 bases, with 5 bases between them. The CDR3, as DNA: TGTGCCAGCAGTGAAGGGCTGAACTATGGCTACACCTTC. Its protein is CASSEGLNYGYTF.

This sequence joins TRBV4-2 and TRBJ1-6, with a tentative D call TRBD1 (6 bases). The CDR3 is made up of 14 amino acids. With 0 bases removed from V and 10 bases from J, the gap between germline ends came to 10 bases. CDR1 and CDR2 from the germline V gene are LGHNA and YNFKEQ. The DNA of the CDR3 is TGTGCCAGCAGCCAAGAATCGGGGGCCTCACCCCTCCACTTT. This translates into CASSQESGASPLHF.

The rearrangement uses TRBV7-9 and TRBJ2-3; 11 bases match TRBD2. This CDR3 region has 16 residues. The trim removed 5 bases at V and 9 bases at J, leaving 13 bases unmatched. Per germline, CDR1 SEHNR and CDR2 FQNEAQ (reference sequence). CDR3 nucleotide sequence: TGTGCCAGCAGCCCCCGGACTAGCGGGTTAATAAGCACGCAGTATTTT. Its translation is CASSPRTSGLISTQYF.

This clone was counted between two and nine times. CDR3 region: CASSSLQKTSYNSPLHF. CDR3 sequence (DNA): TGTGCCAGCAGTTCGTTACAGAAAACCAGTTATAATTCACCCCTCCACTTT. V is TRBV28 and J is TRBJ1-6; no clear D. The V gene lost 4 bases and the J gene lost 4 bases, with 17 bases spanning the gap. CDR1 and CDR2 from the germline V gene are MDHEN and SYDVKM. The CDR3 runs 17 residues.

The V and J genes are TRBV4-1 and TRBJ2-5, with 7 bases matching TRBD1. V lost 2 bases, J lost 1 base, and 7 bases stayed unmatched. Per the germline V gene, CDR1 is MGHRA and CDR2 is YSYEKL. This CDR3 has 16 residues. CDR3 region: CASSQYHRGPQETQYF. CDR3 DNA sequence: TGCGCCAGCAGCCAATACCACAGGGGCCCCCAAGAGACCCAGTACTTC.

V usage is TRBV7-3 and J usage is TRBJ2-7, with 8 bases lining up with TRBD1. Germline V CDR1 and CDR2: SGHTA, FQGTGA. Germline trimming cut 5 bases from V and 3 bases from J; bases unmatched to any gene: 6. The CDR3 contains 14 residues. CDR3 DNA sequence: TGTGCCAGCAGCCCAAGGACAGGGAGCTACGAGCAGTACTTC. Protein sequence: CASSPRTGSYEQYF.

The V and J genes are TRBV28 and TRBJ1-5, with 11 bases that match TRBD1. V trimming: 4 bases; J trimming: 6 bases; junction bases outside the gene matches: 11. The CDR3 length is 17 residues. Germline V gives CDR1 MDHEN, CDR2 SYDVKM. The CDR3 sequence: CASSSPSGTGGAQPQHF. Written as DNA, the CDR3 is TGTGCCAGCAGTTCGCCATCCGGGACAGGGGGGGCTCAGCCCCAGCATTTT.

The chain joins TRBV2 to TRBJ2-7, with D tentatively TRBD2 (5 bases). Germline lookup yields CDR1 SNHLY and CDR2 FYNNEI. V shed 8 bases and J shed 4 bases, with 12 bases lying between them. CDR3 length: 12 residues. The CDR3 nucleotides read TGTGCCAGCGGAAGAGGACTGTACGAGCAGTACTTC. As protein: CASGRGLYEQYF.

For the CDR3, the DNA is TGTGCCAGCAGCGTTGCCTCAACAGGGATGAATTCACCCCTCCACTTT. It translates to CASSVASTGMNSPLHF. The gene calls are TRBV5-6 and TRBJ1-6; D is perhaps TRBD1 (6 bases). This CDR3 comprises 16 residues. Germline CDR1 reads SGHDT; CDR2 reads YYEEEE. The ends were cut back, 4 bases at V and 7 bases at J, with 18 bases in the middle.

The V gene is TRBV29-1, the J gene TRBJ2-1, with D unclear. This CDR3 region has 11 residues. Per germline, CDR1 SQVTM and CDR2 ANQGSEA. The germline V and J ends were trimmed by 5 bases and 5 bases, with 7 bases remaining between them. CDR3 DNA sequence: TGCAGCGTTTGGATAAACAATGAGCAGTTCTTC. It yields the protein CSVWINNEQFF.

This clone was detected only a few times. Here the CDR3 DNA reads TGTGCCAGCAGCTTGTCCGGGACAGCCTCCTCTGGGGCCAACGTCCTGACTTTC. Translated: CASSLSGTASSGANVLTF. This rearrangement joins TRBV7-8 to TRBJ2-6; 7 bases are shared with TRBD1. The CDR3 covers 18 residues. J was trimmed by 0 bases and V by 3 bases; bases with no gene match: 8. From germline, CDR1 is SGHVS and CDR2 FQNEAQ.

The rearrangement links TRBV29-1 to TRBJ1-1, with D tentatively TRBD1 (5 bases). Germline V gene data show CDR1 as SQVTM and CDR2 as ANQGSEA. CDR3 size: 11 residues. Trimming shortened V by 3 bases and J by 7 bases, and 9 bases separated the two germline ends. CDR3 bases: TGCAGCGTTGATGAGGGGAATGAAGCTTTCTTT. It translates to CSVDEGNEAFF.

This sequence joins TRBV5-1 and TRBJ2-7; 8 nucleotides match TRBD2. This CDR3 is built from 14 residues. Germline trimming cut 5 bases from V and 4 bases from J; bases unmatched to any gene: 8. Per the germline V gene, CDR1 is SGHRS and CDR2 is YFSETQ. In DNA form, the CDR3 reads TGCGCCAGCAGTGTTCCTAGCGGGTCTTACGAGCAGTACTTC. This codes for CASSVPSGSYEQYF.

This clone was observed a few times. The chain links TRBV7-2 to TRBJ2-1; 10 bases match TRBD2. Trimming removed 6 bases from V and 3 bases from J; junction bases left unmatched: 2. This CDR3 has 14 amino acids. Germline CDR1 reads SGHTA; CDR2 reads FQGNSA. The CDR3: CASRAGGSYNEQFF. For the CDR3, the DNA is TGTGCCAGCAGAGCGGGGGGGAGCTACAATGAGCAGTTCTTC.

This chain connects TRBV29-1 to TRBJ1-1; no definite D call. This CDR3 has 14 residues. CDR1 is SQVTM, CDR2 ANQGSEA, per germline. V lost 7 bases to trimming and J lost 1 base, with 16 bases between them. The CDR3, as DNA: TGCAGCGCACTACCTCTACTCGCGAACACTGAAGCTTTCTTT. Protein sequence: CSALPLLANTEAFF.